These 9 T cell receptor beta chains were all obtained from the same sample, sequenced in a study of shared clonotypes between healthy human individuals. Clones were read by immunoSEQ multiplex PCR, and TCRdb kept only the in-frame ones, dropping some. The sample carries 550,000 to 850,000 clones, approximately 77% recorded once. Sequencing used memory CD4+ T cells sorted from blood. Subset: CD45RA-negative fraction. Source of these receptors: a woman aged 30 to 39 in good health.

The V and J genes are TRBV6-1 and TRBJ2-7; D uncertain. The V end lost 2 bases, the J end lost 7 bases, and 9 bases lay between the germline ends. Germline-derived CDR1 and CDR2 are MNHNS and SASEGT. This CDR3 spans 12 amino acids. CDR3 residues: CASSELRLEQYF. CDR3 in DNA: TGTGCCAGCAGTGAACTTCGGCTTGAGCAGTACTTC.

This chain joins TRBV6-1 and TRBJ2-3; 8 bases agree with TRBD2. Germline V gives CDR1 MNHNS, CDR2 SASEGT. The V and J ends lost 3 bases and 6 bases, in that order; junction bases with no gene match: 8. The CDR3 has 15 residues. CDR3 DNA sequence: TGTGCCAGCAGTGACGCCGGGAGGGCCACGGATACGCAGTATTTT. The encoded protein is CASSDAGRATDTQYF.

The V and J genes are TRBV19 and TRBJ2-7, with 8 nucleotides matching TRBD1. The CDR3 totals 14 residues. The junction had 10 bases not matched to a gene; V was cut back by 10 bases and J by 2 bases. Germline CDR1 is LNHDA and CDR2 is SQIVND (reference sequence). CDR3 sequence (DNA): TGTGCCACCCACCGGGACAGGTATCCCTACGAGCAGTACTTC. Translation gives CATHRDRYPYEQYF.

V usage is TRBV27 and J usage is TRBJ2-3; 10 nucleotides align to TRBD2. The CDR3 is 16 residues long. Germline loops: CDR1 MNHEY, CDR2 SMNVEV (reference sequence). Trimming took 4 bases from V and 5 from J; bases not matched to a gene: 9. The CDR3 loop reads CASSSPSGRAGDTQYF. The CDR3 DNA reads TGTGCCAGCAGTTCCCCCAGCGGGAGGGCCGGAGATACGCAGTATTTT.

DNA for the CDR3: TGCAGCGTCACGACAGGGGGCGCGGAAAAACTGTTTTTT. Amino acid sequence: CSVTTGGAEKLFF. The chain has TRBV29-1 and TRBJ1-4; 10 positions match TRBD1. The CDR3 covers 13 residues. V lost 6 bases to trimming and J lost 8 bases; unmatched junction nucleotides: 6. Germline V lookup: CDR1 SQVTM, CDR2 ANQGSEA.

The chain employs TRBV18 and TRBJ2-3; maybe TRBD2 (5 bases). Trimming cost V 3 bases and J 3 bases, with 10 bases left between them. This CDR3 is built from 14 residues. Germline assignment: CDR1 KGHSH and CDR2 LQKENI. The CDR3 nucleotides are TGTGCCAGCTCACCCGCTCCGGGGACAGATACGCAGTATTTT. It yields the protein CASSPAPGTDTQYF.

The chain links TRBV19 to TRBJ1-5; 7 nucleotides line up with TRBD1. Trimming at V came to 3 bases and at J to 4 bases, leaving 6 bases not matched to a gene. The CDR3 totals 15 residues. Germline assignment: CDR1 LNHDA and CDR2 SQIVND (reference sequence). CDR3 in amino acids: CASSMRTGLNQPQHF. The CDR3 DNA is TGTGCCAGTAGTATGAGGACAGGATTAAATCAGCCCCAGCATTTT.

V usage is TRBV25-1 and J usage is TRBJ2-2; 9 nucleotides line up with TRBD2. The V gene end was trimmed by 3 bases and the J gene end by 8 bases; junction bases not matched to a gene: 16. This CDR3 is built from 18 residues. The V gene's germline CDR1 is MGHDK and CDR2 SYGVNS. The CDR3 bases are TGTGCCAGCAGTGAGACAACGGGGCTAGCGGGACCGAGGGGGGAGCTGTTTTTT. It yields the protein CASSETTGLAGPRGELFF.

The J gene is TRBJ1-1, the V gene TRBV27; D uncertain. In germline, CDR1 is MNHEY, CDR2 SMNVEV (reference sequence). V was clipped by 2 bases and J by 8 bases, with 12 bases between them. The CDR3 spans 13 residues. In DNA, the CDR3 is TGTGCCAGCAGTTTAGGGTCGACCTGGGAAGCTTTCTTT. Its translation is CASSLGSTWEAFF.